The 15 T cell receptor beta chains listed next were all sequenced from one sample in a study of glioma-infiltrating T cells. TCR alpha and beta CDR3 regions were amplified from RNA using iRepertoire nested multiplex PCR. TCRdb passed the multiplex PCR reads through MiXCR, listing each CDR3 protein once. The table shows 300,000 to 400,000 distinct CDR3 sequences, with 35% to 45% occurring only once. Sequencing used glioma tissue, nonneoplastic brain tissue, or PBMCs (not recorded which). The source is a human donor with low-grade glioma or glioblastoma, undergoing nonglioma brain surgery, or in good health (not recorded which).

This clonotype has just a few counts. The gene calls are TRBV10-3 and TRBJ2-7; 7 bases map to TRBD1. The CDR3 extends over 11 amino acids. From germline, CDR1 is ENHRY and CDR2 SYGVKD. The J segment lost 2 bases and the V segment lost 8 bases, leaving 0 bases of the junction unmatched. CDR3 protein: CAIGTAYEQYF. The CDR3, as DNA: TGTGCCATCGGGACAGCCTACGAGCAGTACTTC.

This clonotype has a handful of counts. V and J are TRBV6-1 and TRBJ2-1; 12 bases are a match to TRBD2. CDR1 is MNHNS and CDR2 is SASEGT in the germline V gene. V lost 6 bases, J lost 3 bases, and 6 bases stayed unmatched. The CDR3 is 16 residues long. CDR3 nucleotide sequence: TGTGCCAGCAGGGCCCTAGCGGGAGGGTTCTACAATGAGCAGTTCTTC. Translating it yields CASRALAGGFYNEQFF.

The chain has TRBV5-4 and TRBJ2-1; 15 bases line up with TRBD2. CDR1 and CDR2 from the germline V gene are SGHNT and YYREEE (reference sequence). Trimming cost V 5 bases and J 7 bases; bases outside gene matches: 4. The CDR3 runs 15 residues. The CDR3 DNA reads TGTGCCAGCAGACCCGGACTAGCGGGAGGGAATGAGCAGTTCTTC. Its translation is CASRPGLAGGNEQFF. Based on the CDR3 plus reference TRBV5-4 and TRBJ2-1, the full variable domain is ETGVTQSPTHLIKTRGQQVTLRCSSQSGHNTVSWYQQALGQGPQFIFQYYREEENGRGNFPPRFSGLQFPNYSSELNVNALELDDSALYLCASRPGLAGGNEQFFGPGTRLTVL.

Ten or more counts support this clonotype. V gene TRBV3-1 combines with J gene TRBJ2-1; D is unclear. Trimming took 0 bases from V and 8 from J, leaving 11 bases between them. The CDR3 length is 14 residues. The V gene's germline CDR1 is LGHDT and CDR2 YNNKEL (reference sequence). The CDR3 loop reads CASSQDPSSYEQFF. Here the CDR3 DNA reads TGTGCCAGCAGCCAAGATCCTAGTAGCTATGAGCAGTTCTTC.

This sequence joins TRBV28 and TRBJ2-7, with D uncertain. CDR3 length: 13 residues. Germline lookup yields CDR1 MDHEN and CDR2 SYDVKM. V was pared by 3 bases and J by 5 bases, with 11 bases between. CDR3 sequence reads: CASSLWSIHEQYF. The CDR3 coding sequence is TGTGCCAGCAGTTTGTGGTCCATTCACGAGCAGTACTTC.

Points on this clonotype: Given the absence of the conserved phenylalanine or tryptophan at the CDR3 end, a read error is likely. The chain recombines TRBV24-1 with TRBJ1-2; 8 bases align to TRBD1. This CDR3 spans 14 amino acids. Per the germline V gene, CDR1 is KGHDR and CDR2 is SFDVKD. With 1 base clipped from V and 4 bases from J, the junction kept 1 base outside the gene matches. The CDR3 protein is CATSDFGQGYGYTI. The CDR3 nucleotides are TGTGCCACCAGTGATTTTGGACAGGGCTATGGCTACACCATC.

The gene calls are TRBV5-4 and TRBJ1-4, with a possible D match to TRBD1 (6 bases). The CDR3 totals 16 residues. V lost 1 base and J 9 bases, leaving 19 bases between the germline ends. Germline V lookup: CDR1 SGHNT, CDR2 YYREEE (reference sequence). The CDR3 region is CASSLTGFGDGKKLFF. CDR3 sequence (DNA): TGTGCCAGCAGCTTGACAGGGTTCGGTGATGGGAAAAAACTGTTTTTT.

This clonotype was detected a few times. The CDR3 DNA follows: TGCAGTGCCACCCCCATGGACAGGGCCCTATACAATGAGCAGTTCTTC. It encodes CSATPMDRALYNEQFF. This rearrangement joins TRBV20-1 to TRBJ2-1, with 8 bases fitting TRBD1. The length of the CDR3 is 16 residues. The germline V gene has CDR1 DFQATT and CDR2 SNEGSKA (reference sequence). V trimming: 6 bases; J trimming: 4 bases; junction bases outside the gene matches: 14.

This sequence joins TRBV6-2 or TRBV6-3 and TRBJ2-2; D unresolved. The germline V and J ends were trimmed by 0 bases and 6 bases, with 17 bases remaining between them. The germline V gene has CDR1 MNHEY and CDR2 SVGEGT. This CDR3 contains 17 residues. CDR3 DNA sequence: TGTGCCAGCAGTTACTCTAACGTCCGATCCCTCCCCGGGGAGCTGTTTTTT. This codes for CASSYSNVRSLPGELFF.

The genes are TRBV7-2 and TRBJ2-3; maybe TRBD1 (5 bases). This CDR3 spans 14 amino acids. The germline CDR1 and CDR2 sequences are SGHTA and FQGNSA. The germline V and J ends were trimmed by 0 bases and 8 bases, with 12 bases remaining between them. Written as DNA, the CDR3 is TGTGCCAGCAGCTTAGCGCAGGGCTCCGGTACGCAGTATTTT. This gives the protein CASSLAQGSGTQYF.

Notes on this clonotype: One base away lies a much larger clone, so this may be a sequencing read error. V and J are TRBV20-1 and TRBJ1-2; D is possibly TRBD1 (5 bases). The CDR3 sequence is 13 residues long. Germline assignment: CDR1 DFQATT and CDR2 SNEGSKA (reference sequence). Trimming shortened V by 4 bases and J by 0 bases, and 9 bases separated the two germline ends. The CDR3 nucleotides read TGCAGTGCTAAACTGACAGCTAACTATGGCTACACCTTC. Translation: CSAKLTANYGYTF.

This clonotype was found many times. The chain is built from TRBV28 and TRBJ1-1, with 11 nucleotides matching TRBD1. Germline CDR1 MDHEN, CDR2 SYDVKM. The CDR3 contains 15 residues. The V gene end was trimmed by 2 bases and the J gene end by 4 bases; junction bases not matched to a gene: 3. The CDR3 spells CASSLIGTGGTEAFF. The CDR3 region has the DNA TGTGCCAGCAGTTTAATCGGGACAGGGGGCACTGAAGCTTTCTTT.

This clonotype came up many times. The CDR3 DNA sequence: TGTGCCAGCAACCTCCCCCTGGGGGGCGAGGGATGCACAGATACGCAGTATTTT. It translates to CASNLPLGGEGCTDTQYF. The V and J genes are TRBV27 and TRBJ2-3, with D perhaps given as TRBD1 or TRBD2 (6 bases each). CDR1 and CDR2 from the germline V gene are MNHEY and SMNVEV (reference sequence). Trimming pared 7 bases from V and 1 base from J, leaving 24 bases between. This CDR3 comprises 18 residues.

This clonotype was counted many times. This rearrangement joins TRBV20-1 to TRBJ1-6; D is undetermined. V was shortened by 6 bases and J by 0 bases, with 12 bases between the two germline ends. The CDR3 totals 15 residues. Germline assignment: CDR1 DFQATT and CDR2 SNEGSKA (reference sequence). CDR3 sequence: CSAKGLSSYNSPLHF. CDR3 bases: TGCAGTGCAAAAGGGTTGAGCTCCTATAATTCACCCCTCCACTTT.

As to this clonotype: Given a much more abundant clone one base away, this may be a read error. The chain joins TRBV6-6 to TRBJ2-3, with 9 bases lining up with TRBD2. This CDR3 region has 15 residues. Germline CDR1 is MNHNY and CDR2 is SVGAGI (reference sequence). This chain's CDR3 is CASRLLAGASDTKYF. The CDR3 coding sequence is TGTGCCAGCCGACTATTAGCGGGAGCGTCAGATACGAAGTATTTT.